At least ten counts were recorded for the clone carrying this T cell receptor beta chain. The germline CDR1 and CDR2 sequences are SGHKS and YYEKEE (reference sequence). Trimming pared 1 base from V and 0 bases from J, leaving 14 bases between. This CDR3 has 16 amino acids. The data belong to a study of T-cell reconstitution after alpha-beta-depleted transplantation in children. For TCRbeta, the library was prepared with unique molecular identifiers. TCRdb independently ran MiXCR on the PCR reads; one entry per CDR3 protein. Of some 830,000 distinct CDR3 sequences listed, approximately 15% are singletons.

This clonotype originated in a male patient between 10 and 17 years old who had a stem cell transplant for acute lymphoblastic leukemia, so the T cells may come from the graft donor. The source was PBMCs, mostly from graft donor cells, collected 360 days after TCRalphabeta/CD19-depleted stem cell transplant. The chain joins TRBV5-5 to TRBJ2-7, with a tentative D call TRBD1 (5 bases). The CDR3 sequence is CASSLSGQGFSYEQYF. The CDR3 DNA is TGTGCCAGCAGCTTGTCCGGTCAGGGTTTCTCCTACGAGCAGTACTTC. The whole variable domain, remainder taken from reference TRBV5-5 and TRBJ2-7, is DAGVTQSPTHLIKTRGQQVTLRCSPISGHKSVSWYQQVLGQGPQFIFQYYEKEERGRGNFPDRFSARQFPNYSSELNVNALLLGDSALYLCASSLSGQGFSYEQYFGPGTRLTVT.